This T cell receptor beta chain was sequenced during a study of identical twins. General study results and limits: High-abundance cord blood beta clonotypes had fewer insertions; memory repertoires showed none. Among monozygotic twins, out-of-frame TCR alpha sharing exceeded what models predicted. Excess sharing by twins proved weaker in beta out-of-frame sequences. Where out-of-frame alpha sequences were twin-shared, they showed excess low generation probability.

TCRdb re-analysed the 5' RACE reads in MiXCR, keeping a single row per CDR3 protein. Here the sample spans around 240,000 distinct CDR3 sequences, roughly 7% being singletons. The CDR3 loop spans 16 amino acids. Germline V gives CDR1 LNHNV, CDR2 YYDKDF (reference sequence). Germline trimming cut 1 base from V and 5 bases from J; bases unmatched to any gene: 5. About this clonotype itself: Antigen unknown.

A further study also used this sample, focusing on yellow fever vaccine responses in identical twins.

The sequence came from a young woman in good health. Sequenced input: memory (CD45RO+) T cells sorted from blood. The chain recombines TRBV15 with TRBJ2-3; 11 positions agree with TRBD2. CDR3 protein: CATSRVAGGLGDTQYF. CDR3 nucleotides: TGTGCCACCAGCAGAGTAGCGGGAGGGCTGGGAGATACGCAGTATTTT. Full variable domain (outside the CDR3, taken from reference TRBV15 and TRBJ2-3): DAMVIQNPRYQVTQFGKPVTLSCSQTLNHNVMYWYQQKSSQAPKLLFHYYDKDFNNEADTPDNFQSRRPNTSFCFLDIRSPGLGDTAMYLCATSRVAGGLGDTQYFGPGTRLTVL.